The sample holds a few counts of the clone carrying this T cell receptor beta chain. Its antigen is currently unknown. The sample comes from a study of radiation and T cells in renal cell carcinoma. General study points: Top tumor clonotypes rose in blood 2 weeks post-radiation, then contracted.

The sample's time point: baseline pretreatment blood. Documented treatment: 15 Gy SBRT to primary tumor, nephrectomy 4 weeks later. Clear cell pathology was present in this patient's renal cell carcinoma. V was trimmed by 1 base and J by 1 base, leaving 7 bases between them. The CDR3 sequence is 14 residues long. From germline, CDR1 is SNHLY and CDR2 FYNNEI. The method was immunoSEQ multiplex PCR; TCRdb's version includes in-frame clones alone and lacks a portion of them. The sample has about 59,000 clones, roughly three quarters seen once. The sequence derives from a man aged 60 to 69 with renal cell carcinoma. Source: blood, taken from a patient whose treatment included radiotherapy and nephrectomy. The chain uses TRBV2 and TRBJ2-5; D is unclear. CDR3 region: CASSEGSFQETQYF. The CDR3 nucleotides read TGTGCCAGCAGTGAAGGGAGTTTCCAAGAGACCCAGTACTTC.